A selection of T cell receptor beta chains follows, all from one sample in a study of cytomegalovirus exposure and HLA in healthy donors. Method: immunoSEQ multiplex PCR; TCRdb's copy keeps in-frame clones and lacks some. The data show tens of thousands of clones, with 85% to 95% seen just once and approximately 0.69% held by the top ten. The specimen was PBMCs. Receptor source: a woman aged 18-35 years in good health and CMV-seronegative. CDR3s include the opening cysteine and the closing phenylalanine or tryptophan. A D gene is named only where the DNA matches it firmly. For some rows the clone size is stated as once, few or many, or as a class when expanded; others skip it.

CDR3 protein	CDR3 DNA	V gene	D gene	J gene	clone size
CASSSFRGGSSTEAFF	TGTGCCAGCAGTTCGTTTAGGGGTGGTAGTAGCACTGAAGCTTTCTTT	TRBV28	NA	TRBJ1-1	NA
CASSQVLTGSSYEQYF	TGCGCCAGCAGCCAAGTATTGACAGGGAGCTCCTACGAGCAGTACTTC	TRBV4-3	TRBD1	TRBJ2-7	once
CASSSHMGAGYEQYF	TGCGCCAGCAGCTCTCATATGGGGGCTGGGTACGAGCAGTACTTC	TRBV10-1	NA	TRBJ2-7	NA
CASSGTGGEGTEAFF	TGTGCCAGCTCAGGAACAGGGGGCGAGGGCACTGAAGCTTTCTTT	TRBV18	TRBD1	TRBJ1-1	once
CASSQEASGVIDEQFF	TGCGCCAGCAGCCAAGAGGCTAGCGGGGTTATTGATGAGCAGTTCTTC	TRBV4-1	TRBD2	TRBJ2-1	once
CASSQGAGLNTEAFF	TGCGCCAGCAGCCAAGGTGCGGGGCTGAACACTGAAGCTTTCTTT	TRBV4-1	NA	TRBJ1-1	NA
CASMLAGGTDTQYF	TGTGCCAGCATGCTAGCGGGGGGCACAGATACGCAGTATTTT	TRBV6-6	TRBD2	TRBJ2-3	NA
CASRSLGEGYEQYF	TGTGCCAGCAGGTCTCTGGGGGAGGGCTACGAGCAGTACTTC	TRBV7-2	TRBD2	TRBJ2-7	NA
CASSPQGSTEAFF	TGTGCCAGCAGCCCTCAGGGGAGCACTGAAGCTTTCTTT	TRBV7-6	NA	TRBJ1-1	NA
CASRIAGTFSYNEQFF	TGTGCCAGCAGGATAGCCGGGACTTTTTCCTACAATGAGCAGTTCTTC	TRBV27	NA	TRBJ2-1	NA
CAWGGHFSGNTIYF	TGTGCCTGGGGGGGACACTTCTCTGGAAACACCATATATTTT	TRBV30	NA	TRBJ1-3	NA
CASSLGQGASQPQHF	TGCGCCAGCAGCCTTGGACAGGGGGCATCTCAGCCCCAGCATTTT	TRBV4-3	TRBD1	TRBJ1-5	NA
CASRGTSGYNEQFF	TGTGCCAGCAGAGGGACTAGCGGCTACAATGAGCAGTTCTTC	TRBV5-4	TRBD2	TRBJ2-1	once
CASSFRQATNEKLFF	TGTGCCAGCAGCTTTCGACAGGCAACTAATGAAAAACTGTTTTTT	TRBV7-9	NA	TRBJ1-4	NA
CASSAPGQGRETQYF	TGTGCCAGTAGTGCCCCGGGACAGGGGAGAGAGACCCAGTACTTC	TRBV19	TRBD1	TRBJ2-5	NA
CASSQGGGQPDTQYF	TGCGCCAGCAGCCAAGGAGGGGGCCAACCAGATACGCAGTATTTT	TRBV4-1	TRBD1	TRBJ2-3	NA
CASSLSYEGDQETQYF	TGTGCCAGCAGTTTATCGTACGAGGGGGACCAAGAGACCCAGTACTTC	TRBV27	NA	TRBJ2-5	NA
CATSRGTIPYEQYF	TGTGCCACCAGCAGAGGAACTATACCCTACGAGCAGTACTTC	TRBV15	NA	TRBJ2-7	NA
CASSGSNQPQHF	TGTGCCAGCAGTGGTAGTAATCAGCCCCAGCATTTT	TRBV2	NA	TRBJ1-5	NA
CASSLGGPSSYNSPLHF	TGTGCCAGCAGCTTGGGTGGGCCGAGCTCCTATAATTCACCCCTCCACTTT	TRBV5-6	NA	TRBJ1-6	once
CASRTIRGERFNTGELFF	TGTGCCAGCAGGACCATACGGGGAGAGCGTTTTAACACCGGGGAGCTGTTTTTT	TRBV27	NA	TRBJ2-2	NA
CAISLQGGDTEAFF	TGTGCCATCAGTCTACAGGGTGGCGATACTGAAGCTTTCTTT	TRBV10-3	NA	TRBJ1-1	NA
CASSLRTGQRTGELFF	TGTGCCAGCAGCCTACGGACGGGACAGCGCACCGGGGAGCTGTTTTTT	TRBV14	TRBD1	TRBJ2-2	once
CAISAQGKGYTF	TGTGCCATCAGTGCTCAGGGGAAAGGCTACACCTTC	TRBV10-3	NA	TRBJ1-2	NA
CASSQEGTQNQPQHF	TGCGCCAGCAGCCAAGAGGGGACACAAAATCAGCCCCAGCATTTT	TRBV4-1	NA	TRBJ1-5	few
CASSPAERERQYF	TGCGCCAGCAGCCCGGCAGAGCGGGAGCGGCAGTACTTC	TRBV5-1	TRBD2	TRBJ2-5	NA
CASSLAGGTGREQFF	TGCGCCAGCAGCTTGGCGGGGGGGACAGGGCGGGAACAGTTCTTC	TRBV5-1	NA	TRBJ2-1	NA
CASSPGQADGYTF	TGTGCCAGCTCACCGGGACAGGCTGATGGCTACACCTTC	TRBV18	TRBD1	TRBJ1-2	NA
CASSLATSGGPWLTDTQYF	TGTGCCAGCAGCTTAGCGACTAGCGGGGGTCCCTGGTTGACAGATACGCAGTATTTT	TRBV7-2	TRBD2	TRBJ2-3	NA
CASSRGQGATEAFF	TGTGCCAGCAGTCGGGGACAGGGGGCCACTGAAGCTTTCTTT	TRBV2	TRBD1	TRBJ1-1	NA
CATSRASSDTQYF	TGTGCCACCAGCAGAGCGTCTTCGGATACGCAGTATTTT	TRBV15	NA	TRBJ2-3	NA
CSVEWGTGDFTDTQYF	TGCAGCGTTGAATGGGGGACAGGGGATTTCACAGATACGCAGTATTTT	TRBV29-1	TRBD1	TRBJ2-3	NA
CASSYVGAQETQYF	TGTGCCAGCAGTTACGTGGGGGCCCAAGAGACCCAGTACTTC	TRBV6-6	NA	TRBJ2-5	NA
CASRDDRGPGQPQHF	TGTGCCAGCAGAGACGACAGGGGGCCGGGTCAGCCCCAGCATTTT	TRBV6-6	TRBD1	TRBJ1-5	NA
CASNRLAGDTGELFF	TGTGCCAGCAATAGGCTAGCGGGGGACACCGGGGAGCTGTTTTTT	TRBV9	TRBD2	TRBJ2-2	NA
CASSPILTSGRTDEQYF	TGTGCCAGCAGTCCAATACTGACTAGCGGGAGAACGGACGAGCAGTACTTC	TRBV28	TRBD2	TRBJ2-7	NA
CASSHMDRNTEAFF	TGCGCCAGCAGCCATATGGACAGGAACACTGAAGCTTTCTTT	TRBV4-3	NA	TRBJ1-1	once
CASSLASGGLDEQFF	TGCGCCAGCAGCTTGGCTAGCGGGGGGCTAGATGAGCAGTTCTTC	TRBV5-1	TRBD2	TRBJ2-1	NA
CASSPGGPGETQYF	TGCGCCAGCAGCCCCGGCGGGCCGGGTGAGACCCAGTACTTC	TRBV5-1	NA	TRBJ2-5	NA
CASRGLGGENYGYTF	TGTGCCAGTAGGGGCCTCGGGGGGGAGAACTATGGCTACACCTTC	TRBV19	NA	TRBJ1-2	NA